The 32 T cell receptor beta chains below come from one sample, sequenced in a study of Ad26.COV2.S vaccination and SARS-CoV-2 variants. Treatment meaning: around 19 received Ad26.COV2.S at low or high dose, single or two shots; several received placebo; per-sample allocation not given. Sampling occurred on day 63 after the first vaccine or placebo injection. Profiled with immunoSEQ multiplex PCR; TCRdb holds only in-frame clones, not every one. Among roughly 350,000 clones, roughly 91% were seen once, and the ten largest hold about 5%. The source material was peripheral blood, sampled in a trial of Ad26.COV2.S vaccine versus placebo. These receptors originate from a person between 18 and 65 years old who received the Ad26.COV2.S COVID-19 vaccine or a placebo.

The chain combines TRBV5-6 with TRBJ1-2, with D possibly TRBD1 on 6 matching bases. The CDR3 runs to 13 residues. Germline V gene sequence: CDR1 SGHDT, CDR2 YYEEEE. Trimming took 5 bases from V and 6 from J, leaving 14 bases between them. CDR3 region: CASRPGTLHGYTF. The CDR3 nucleotides read TGTGCCAGCAGACCTGGGACACTCCATGGCTACACCTTC.

This sequence joins TRBV6-2 or TRBV6-3 and TRBJ1-1, with D maybe TRBD1 (6 bases). CDR1 and CDR2 from the germline V gene are MNHEY and SVGEGT. The CDR3 loop spans 14 amino acids. Between the trimmed V and J ends, which lost 6 bases and 7 bases, there was a span of 18 bases. CDR3 region: CASSSRQAPIEAFF. As DNA, the CDR3 is TGTGCCAGCAGCTCCCGACAGGCTCCCATTGAAGCTTTCTTT.

V and J are TRBV9 and TRBJ2-5; a possible D gene is TRBD1 (6 bases). The V gene lost 2 bases and the J gene lost 2 bases, with 19 bases spanning the gap. The CDR3 has 17 amino acids. Germline V gives CDR1 SGDLS, CDR2 YYNGEE. The CDR3: CASSVGGRLGDQETQYF. For the CDR3, the DNA is TGTGCCAGCAGCGTTGGGGGCCGGCTAGGGGATCAAGAGACCCAGTACTTC.

The chain links TRBV7-2 to TRBJ2-1, with D hard to call. The CDR3 is 13 amino acids. V was trimmed by 5 bases and J by 1 base, leaving 6 bases between them. CDR1 and CDR2 from the germline V gene are SGHTA and FQGNSA. CDR3 sequence (DNA): TGTGCCAGCAGCCACGGGTCCTACAATGAGCAGTTCTTC. It is translated as CASSHGSYNEQFF.

V is TRBV27 and J is TRBJ2-2; TRBD1 might be the D (5 bases). Germline loops: CDR1 MNHEY, CDR2 SMNVEV (reference sequence). V was shortened by 3 bases and J by 1 base, with 12 bases between the two germline ends. CDR3 length equals 16 residues. In DNA, the CDR3 is TGTGCCAGCAGTTTTCTAGACAGCCGGAACACCGGGGAGCTGTTTTTT. Translating it yields CASSFLDSRNTGELFF.

The chain recombines TRBV28 with TRBJ1-6; a weak D match, TRBD1 (5 bases). The germline V and J ends were trimmed by 6 bases and 7 bases, with 13 bases remaining between them. Germline V lookup: CDR1 MDHEN, CDR2 SYDVKM. The CDR3 loop spans 14 amino acids. CDR3 sequence: CASRRDGRNSPLHF. For the CDR3, the DNA is TGTGCCAGCAGGCGGGACGGGAGAAATTCACCCCTCCACTTT.

The chain has TRBV9 and TRBJ2-1, with D perhaps matching TRBD2 (5 bases). Between the trimmed V and J ends, which lost 0 bases and 5 bases, there was a span of 15 bases. Germline-derived CDR1 and CDR2 are SGDLS and YYNGEE. This CDR3 is built from 16 residues. For the CDR3, the DNA is TGTGCCAGCAGCGTAGCCGGGCTAGCTTTCGACAATGAGCAGTTCTTC. Its translation: CASSVAGLAFDNEQFF.

This clone has a single count. The chain combines TRBV6-1 with TRBJ2-7; D is perhaps TRBD1 (6 bases). The V end lost 6 bases, the J end lost 4 bases, and 13 bases lay between the germline ends. The CDR3 totals 13 residues. Germline V gives CDR1 MNHNS, CDR2 SASEGT. CDR3 DNA sequence: TGTGCCAGCAGCCCCTTGGACAGATACGAGCAGTACTTC. It specifies CASSPLDRYEQYF.

The V and J genes are TRBV5-5 and TRBJ1-4; TRBD1 aligns across 10 bases. In germline, CDR1 is SGHKS, CDR2 YYEKEE (reference sequence). With V trimmed by 0 bases and J by 7 bases, 3 bases remained unmatched. The CDR3 sequence is 15 residues long. The CDR3 sequence is CASSLVWDRGEKLFF. The CDR3 bases are TGTGCCAGCAGCTTGGTATGGGACAGGGGTGAAAAACTGTTTTTT.

The chain combines TRBV5-4 with TRBJ2-7; 10 bases match TRBD2. Unmatched junction bases numbered 7, after V lost 0 bases and J lost 7 bases. Germline CDR1 is SGHNT and CDR2 is YYREEE (reference sequence). The CDR3 is 15 amino acids. This CDR3 is CASSLDLAGAGEQYF. As DNA, the CDR3 is TGTGCCAGCAGCTTGGATCTAGCGGGAGCTGGTGAGCAGTACTTC.

The chain combines TRBV4-3 with TRBJ2-1; 9 bases map to TRBD2. Trimming removed 1 base from V and 4 bases from J; junction bases left unmatched: 5. The CDR3 contains 16 residues. In germline, CDR1 is LGHNA, CDR2 YSLEER. Here the CDR3 DNA reads TGCGCCAGCAGCCAAGGACGACTAGCGGTTTACAATGAGCAGTTCTTC. Translation gives CASSQGRLAVYNEQFF.

The J gene is TRBJ1-2, the V gene TRBV3-1 (or the pseudogene TRBV3-2), with D possibly matching TRBD1 (5 bases). The CDR3 sequence is 13 residues long. CDR1 is LGHDT and CDR2 is YNNKEL in the germline V gene (reference sequence). With 11 bases removed from V and 2 bases from J, the gap between germline ends came to 15 bases. The CDR3 is CASSGGQNYGYTF. The CDR3 DNA follows: TGTGCCTCCAGTGGGGGTCAAAACTATGGCTACACCTTC.

This clone appeared a few times. Within the sample, other DNA sequences also encode this same CDR3. V is TRBV7-9 and J is TRBJ2-7, with TRBD1 matching over 9 bases. V lost 0 bases and J lost 3; bases outside the gene matches: 0. The germline V gene has CDR1 SEHNR and CDR2 FQNEAQ (reference sequence). The CDR3 is made up of 14 amino acids. In DNA form, the CDR3 reads TGTGCCAGCAGCTTAGCGGGACAGGGCTACGAGCAGTACTTC. Protein product: CASSLAGQGYEQYF.

The V call is TRBV19, the J call TRBJ1-1; D unresolved. Germline CDR1 and CDR2: LNHDA and SQIVND (reference sequence). Trimming took off 3 bases at V and 4 bases at J, with 12 bases between the two ends. The CDR3 has 14 residues. This chain's CDR3 is CASSMDGGSTEAFF. In nucleotides, the CDR3 is TGTGCCAGTAGTATGGACGGAGGGAGCACTGAAGCTTTCTTT.

V is TRBV25-1 and J is TRBJ2-2; TRBD2 matches 11 bases. The CDR3 contains 15 residues. Germline V gene data show CDR1 as MGHDK and CDR2 as SYGVNS. J gave up 7 bases and V 5 bases, and 6 bases lay outside the gene matches. The CDR3 bases are TGTGCCAGCAGTCCGACTAGCGGGGTTAACGGGGAGCTGTTTTTT. As protein: CASSPTSGVNGELFF.

This clone appeared a single time. The gene calls are TRBV18 and TRBJ1-2; 7 positions match TRBD1. The trim removed 2 bases at V and 0 bases at J, leaving 0 bases unmatched. Germline V gene lookup returns CDR1 KGHSH and CDR2 LQKENI. There are 14 residues in the CDR3. The CDR3 DNA reads TGTGCCAGCTCACCAGGACAGGCTAACTATGGCTACACCTTC. Amino acid sequence: CASSPGQANYGYTF.

The chain joins TRBV6-5 to TRBJ2-2, with 7 nucleotides matching TRBD2. The germline V gene encodes CDR1 MNHEY and CDR2 SVGAGI. The J segment lost 6 bases and the V segment lost 9 bases, leaving 13 bases of the junction unmatched. This CDR3 has 15 residues. The CDR3 nucleotides read TGTGCCAGTGGAGCTAGCCAGCGGGGCCCCGGGGAGCTGTTTTTT. Encoded protein: CASGASQRGPGELFF.

The chain is built from TRBV30 and TRBJ1-1; no clear D gene. This CDR3 comprises 11 residues. The germline V and J ends were trimmed by 0 bases and 10 bases, with 9 bases remaining between them. The germline V gene has CDR1 GTSNPN and CDR2 SVGIG (reference sequence). The CDR3 here is CAWSVKARAFF. The CDR3 bases are TGTGCCTGGAGTGTTAAGGCCAGAGCTTTCTTT.

The genes are TRBV5-4 and TRBJ2-1; tentatively, D is TRBD2 (5 bases). The CDR3 totals 15 residues. Germline V gives CDR1 SGHNT, CDR2 YYREEE (reference sequence). V was pared by 0 bases and J by 7 bases, with 14 bases between. CDR3 nucleotides: TGTGCCAGCAGCTTGGCTGGGGAGTTAGGGAATGAGCAGTTCTTC. Its protein is CASSLAGELGNEQFF.

The V and J genes are TRBV11-1 and TRBJ2-7, with a tentative D call TRBD1 (6 bases). Between the trimmed V and J ends, which lost 4 bases and 0 bases, there was a span of 13 bases. The length of the CDR3 is 15 residues. Germline V CDR1 and CDR2: SGHAT, FQDESV (reference sequence). The CDR3 is CASSSRTGNSYEQYF. In nucleotides, the CDR3 is TGTGCCAGCAGCTCCCGTACAGGGAACTCCTACGAGCAGTACTTC.

The chain is built from TRBV5-4 and TRBJ2-5, with D perhaps matching TRBD2 (6 bases). CDR3 length: 14 amino acids. The germline V and J ends were trimmed by 7 bases and 0 bases, with 13 bases remaining between them. Germline-derived CDR1 and CDR2 are SGHNT and YYREEE (reference sequence). The DNA of the CDR3 is TGTGCCAGCGCACTCCGGACTAACCAAGAGACCCAGTACTTC. Encoded protein: CASALRTNQETQYF.

The CDR3 loop reads CASVDLRRRTEAFF. The CDR3 DNA reads as TGTGCCAGCGTCGACCTTCGCCGGAGGACTGAAGCTTTCTTT. V usage is TRBV11-2 and J usage is TRBJ1-1; no definite D call. The germline V gene has CDR1 SGHAT and CDR2 FQNNGV. Trimming shortened V by 8 bases and J by 5 bases, and 18 bases separated the two germline ends. This CDR3 spans 14 amino acids.

The chain employs TRBV27 and TRBJ2-1; D is ambiguous. From germline, CDR1 is MNHEY and CDR2 SMNVEV (reference sequence). The CDR3 spans 16 residues. The V end lost 2 bases, the J end lost 7 bases, and 18 bases lay between the germline ends. CDR3 bases: TGTGCCAGCAGTTTAAAAGGACGGTCGGGTTATAATGAGCAGTTCTTC. This codes for CASSLKGRSGYNEQFF.

The rearrangement links TRBV28 to TRBJ2-2; 7 nucleotides match TRBD1. Germline values: CDR1 MDHEN, CDR2 SYDVKM. With V trimmed by 8 bases and J by 7 bases, 13 bases remained unmatched. This CDR3 is built from 15 residues. CDR3 in amino acids: CASRTRGRENGELFF. The DNA of the CDR3 is TGTGCCAGCCGAACAAGGGGGCGCGAAAACGGGGAGCTGTTTTTT.

For the CDR3, the DNA is TGCGCCAGCAGCTACTATCCGGGACTAGCGGGTTCCTACGAGCAGTACTTC. As protein: CASSYYPGLAGSYEQYF. This rearrangement joins TRBV5-1 to TRBJ2-7, with 12 nucleotides matching TRBD2. CDR3 length: 17 amino acids. Germline CDR1 reads SGHRS; CDR2 reads YFSETQ. The ends lost 3 bases at V and 1 base at J; junction bases unmatched: 8. Full variable domain (remainder filled in from reference TRBV5-1 and TRBJ2-7): KAGVTQTPRYLIKTRGQQVTLSCSPISGHRSVSWYQQTPGQGLQFLFEYFSETQRNKGNFPGRFSGRQFSNSRSEMNVSTLELGDSALYLCASSYYPGLAGSYEQYFGPGTRLTVT.

This chain joins TRBV6-6 and TRBJ2-3; TRBD2 matches at 9 bases. Germline V gene sequence: CDR1 MNHNY, CDR2 SVGAGI (reference sequence). The J segment lost 0 bases and the V segment lost 8 bases, leaving 6 bases of the junction unmatched. The CDR3 consists of 15 residues. CDR3 sequence (DNA): TGTGCCAGCCAGATCACTAGCGGGAGCACAGATACGCAGTATTTT. This codes for CASQITSGSTDTQYF.

The chain couples TRBV7-9 to TRBJ2-2; 13 positions agree with TRBD2. The CDR3 spans 18 residues. The V gene end was trimmed by 5 bases and the J gene end by 5 bases; junction bases not matched to a gene: 11. Germline V gene lookup returns CDR1 SEHNR and CDR2 FQNEAQ (reference sequence). CDR3 loop: CASSDGLAGAAGTGELFF. CDR3 bases: TGTGCCAGCAGCGACGGACTAGCGGGAGCGGCAGGGACCGGGGAGCTGTTTTTT.

This clone was detected only once. V and J are TRBV10-1 and TRBJ2-5, with 9 positions matching TRBD1. This CDR3 has 15 amino acids. CDR1 is WNHNN and CDR2 is SYGVQD in the germline V gene (reference sequence). V lost 5 bases to trimming and J lost 2 bases; unmatched junction nucleotides: 6. CDR3 region: CASSPGTGPQETQYF. The CDR3 coding sequence is TGCGCCAGCAGTCCCGGGACAGGGCCACAAGAGACCCAGTACTTC.

The chain recombines TRBV6-1 with TRBJ2-7; 8 bases match TRBD1. V shed 3 bases and J 9 bases; nucleotides not matched to a gene: 4. Looked up from germline, CDR1 is MNHNS and CDR2 is SASEGT. The CDR3 runs 12 residues. This CDR3 is CASSDRQGWQYF. The CDR3 DNA sequence: TGTGCCAGCAGTGATCGACAGGGGTGGCAGTACTTC.

CDR3 protein: CASSIEVRPNSPLHF. DNA for the CDR3: TGTGCCAGTAGTATAGAAGTCAGACCGAATTCACCCCTCCACTTT. This chain connects TRBV19 to TRBJ1-6; no clear D gene. The CDR3 is 15 amino acids. Germline V lookup: CDR1 LNHDA, CDR2 SQIVND (reference sequence). V lost 0 bases and J lost 7, with 10 bases in between.

The count of this clone is one. V and J are TRBV5-1 and TRBJ2-1; no reliable D call. Germline CDR1 SGHRS, CDR2 YFSETQ. Trimming removed 1 base from V and 8 bases from J, with 4 bases in between. The CDR3 spans 11 residues. The CDR3 nucleotides are TGCGCCAGCAGCTTGTTGGATGAGCAGTTCTTC. It translates to CASSLLDEQFF.

The DNA of the CDR3 is TGTGCCAGCAGTGCAATGGGGGCGCAAGAGACCCAGTACTTC. It yields the protein CASSAMGAQETQYF. V usage is TRBV2 and J usage is TRBJ2-5, with a tentative D call TRBD1 (6 bases). Germline lookup yields CDR1 SNHLY and CDR2 FYNNEI. V lost 4 bases to trimming and J lost 2 bases, with 11 bases between them. The CDR3 extends over 14 amino acids.